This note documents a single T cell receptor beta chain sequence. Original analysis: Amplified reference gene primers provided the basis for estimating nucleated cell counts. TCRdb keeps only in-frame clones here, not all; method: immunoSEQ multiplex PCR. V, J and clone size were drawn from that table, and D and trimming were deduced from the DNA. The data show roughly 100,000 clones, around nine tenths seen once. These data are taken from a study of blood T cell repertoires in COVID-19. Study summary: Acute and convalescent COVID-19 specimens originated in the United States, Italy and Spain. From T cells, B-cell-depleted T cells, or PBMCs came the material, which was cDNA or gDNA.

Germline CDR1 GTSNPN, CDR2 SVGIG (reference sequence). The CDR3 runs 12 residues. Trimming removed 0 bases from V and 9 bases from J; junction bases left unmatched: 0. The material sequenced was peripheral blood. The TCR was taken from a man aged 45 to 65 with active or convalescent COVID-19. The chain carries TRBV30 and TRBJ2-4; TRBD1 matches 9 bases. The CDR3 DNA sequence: TGTGCCTGGAGTGTACAGGGGGCCATTCAGTACTTC. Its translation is CAWSVQGAIQYF.